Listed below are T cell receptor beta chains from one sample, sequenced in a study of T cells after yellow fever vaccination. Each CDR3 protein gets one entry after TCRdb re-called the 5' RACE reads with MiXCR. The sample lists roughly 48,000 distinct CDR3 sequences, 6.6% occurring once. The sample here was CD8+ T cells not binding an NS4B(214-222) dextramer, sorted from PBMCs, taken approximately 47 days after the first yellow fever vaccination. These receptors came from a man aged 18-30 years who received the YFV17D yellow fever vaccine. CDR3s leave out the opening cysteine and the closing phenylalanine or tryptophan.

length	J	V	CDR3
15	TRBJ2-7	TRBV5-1	ASSLGLAGDPSYEQY
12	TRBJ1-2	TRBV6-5	ASSYEEAPYGYT
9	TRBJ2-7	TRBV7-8	ASSFLYEQY
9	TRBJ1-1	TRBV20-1	SAYLNTEAF
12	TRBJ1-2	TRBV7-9	ASSWRTGADGYT
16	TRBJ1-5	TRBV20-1	SALWTGTNSWSNQPQH
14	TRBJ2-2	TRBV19	ASSPLIGGVPGELF
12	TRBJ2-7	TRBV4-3	ASSQGTGNYEQY
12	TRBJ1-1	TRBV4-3	ASSQDRATNPAF
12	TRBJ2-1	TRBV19	ASSMRVGEVEQF
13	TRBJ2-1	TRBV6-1	ASSDGAGDYNEQF
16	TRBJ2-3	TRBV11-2	ASIPGGLAGSYTDTQY
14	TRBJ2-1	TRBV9	ASSVHLGSSTGEQF
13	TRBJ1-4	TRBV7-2	ASSPGVRGNEKLF
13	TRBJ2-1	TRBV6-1	ASSDPLPPSGEQF
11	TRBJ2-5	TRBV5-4	ASTGTSGETQY
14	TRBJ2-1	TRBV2	ASSEVSSPGWDEQF
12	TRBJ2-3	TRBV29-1	SVEPGSSTDTQY
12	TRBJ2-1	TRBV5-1	ASVAVGTSNEQF
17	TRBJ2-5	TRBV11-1	ASSYPGLAGARYQETQY
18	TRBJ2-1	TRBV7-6	ASSRGELGTSGDFYNEQF
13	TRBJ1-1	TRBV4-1	ASSQTTGGHTEAF
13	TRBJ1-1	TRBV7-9	ASSRRQGLDTEAF
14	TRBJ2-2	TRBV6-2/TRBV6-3	ASSYSQGERTGELF
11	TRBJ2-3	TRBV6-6	ASSHQSDMPQY
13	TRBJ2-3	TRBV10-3	AISDAGGSTDTQY
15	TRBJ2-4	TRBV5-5	ASSPYVDRLAKNIQY
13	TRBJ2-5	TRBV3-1	ASSQTQRYQETQY
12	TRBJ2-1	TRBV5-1	ASSPSGVYNEQF
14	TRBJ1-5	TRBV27	ASSLSFGAENQPQH
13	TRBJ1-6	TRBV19	ASSTWTGVRSPLH
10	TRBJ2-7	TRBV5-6	ASSLSNYEQY
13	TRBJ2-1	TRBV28	ASSPRRGGPPEQF
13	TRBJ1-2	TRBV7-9	ASSPSSGFVYGYT
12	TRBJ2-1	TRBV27	ASTPWDRYNEQF
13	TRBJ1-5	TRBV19	ASSPFRTNNQPQH
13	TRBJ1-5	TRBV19	ASSTGPASNQPQH